This T cell receptor (beta chain) was recovered during a study of cytomegalovirus exposure and HLA in healthy donors. CDR3 length: 15 residues. Germline V gives CDR1 MNHEY, CDR2 SVGAGI. V gave up 0 bases and J gave up 2 bases, with 11 bases separating them. Amplification used 60 Vbeta primers and 13 Jbeta primers. In the original workflow: A follow-up analysis tallied around 76 million unique TCR beta chains, roughly 11 million shared. Sequencing was performed with immunoSEQ multiplex PCR; in TCRdb, only in-frame clones are kept and a portion is missing. V, J and clone size are those of that table, while D and trimming were read from the DNA. The sample comprises some 210,000 clones, 60% to 80% of which are singletons, and 2.1% rests with the top ten.

The sample consisted of PBMCs. This clonotype originated in a woman aged 25 to 39 in good health and CMV-seropositive. This chain connects TRBV6-5 to TRBJ2-7; a weak D match, TRBD2 (5 bases). Here the CDR3 DNA reads TGTGCCAGCAGTTACTCGCGGACCGGGACCTACGAGCAGTACTTC. This translates into CASSYSRTGTYEQYF.